The 17 T cell receptor beta chains below all came from one sample that was sequenced in a study of T cells in Graves' hyperthyroidism and ophthalmopathy. RNA transcripts gave rise to amplified TCR beta CDR3 regions. Carried out on the TCR CDR3, a first-round RT-PCR used the HTBI primer set. TCRdb ran MiXCR on the multiplex PCR reads and lists one entry per CDR3 protein. The sample consists of a few hundred thousand distinct CDR3 sequences, roughly 16% of them appearing once. The sequenced material came from blood. The source of these receptors is a woman in her thirties or forties with Graves' ophthalmopathy.

This clonotype was detected many times. The chain joins TRBV2 to TRBJ2-3; D may be TRBD2 (6 bases). V shed 6 bases and J shed 6 bases, with 16 bases lying between them. Germline CDR1 and CDR2: SNHLY and FYNNEI. The CDR3 has 14 amino acids. The CDR3 loop reads CASSSLTSFDTQYF. As DNA, the CDR3 is TGTGCCAGCAGCTCCCTCACTAGCTTTGATACGCAGTATTTT.

In this sample, this clonotype turned up many times. The rearrangement uses TRBV27 and TRBJ2-3; 7 bases are a match to TRBD2. This CDR3 has 16 amino acids. The V and J ends lost 5 bases and 1 base, in that order; junction bases with no gene match: 9. In germline, CDR1 is MNHEY, CDR2 SMNVEV (reference sequence). Here the CDR3 DNA reads TGTGCCAGCAGTCCAGGGCGGGGGTTGGGCACAGATACGCAGTATTTT. Its protein is CASSPGRGLGTDTQYF.

In its sample, this clonotype was seen many times. The chain is built from TRBV20-1 and TRBJ1-6, with D possibly being TRBD1 (5 bases). With 4 bases removed from V and 6 bases from J, the gap between germline ends came to 16 bases. CDR3 length: 15 amino acids. The V gene's germline CDR1 is DFQATT and CDR2 SNEGSKA (reference sequence). Here the CDR3 reads CSAIDSGKPNSPLHF. For the CDR3, the DNA is TGCAGTGCTATCGACTCAGGGAAGCCTAATTCACCCCTCCACTTT.

This clonotype was seen repeatedly, ten times or more. The V gene is TRBV5-5, the J gene TRBJ2-1; D ambiguous. Germline V gene sequence: CDR1 SGHKS, CDR2 YYEKEE (reference sequence). V was pared by 9 bases and J by 4 bases, with 17 bases between. The CDR3 totals 14 residues. CDR3 bases: TGTGCCACCCAACCGTTACCGGGTTACAATGAGCAGTTCTTC. Translated: CATQPLPGYNEQFF.

This clonotype was found many times. This rearrangement joins TRBV2 to TRBJ2-1; 11 nucleotides line up with TRBD2. Germline V gives CDR1 SNHLY, CDR2 FYNNEI. The CDR3 length is 16 residues. The ends lost 6 bases at V and 0 bases at J; junction bases unmatched: 4. The CDR3 region is CASRKTSGNSYNEQFF. The CDR3 nucleotides read TGTGCCAGCAGGAAGACTAGCGGGAACTCCTACAATGAGCAGTTCTTC. The whole variable domain, filled in from reference TRBV2 and TRBJ2-1, reads EPEVTQTPSHQVTQMGQEVILRCVPISNHLYFYWYRQILGQKVEFLVSFYNNEISEKSEIFDDQFSVERPDGSNFTLKIRSTKLEDSAMYFCASRKTSGNSYNEQFFGPGTRLTVL.

This clonotype was seen ten or more times. The V call is TRBV11-2, the J call TRBJ1-4; D unresolved. V dropped 2 bases and J dropped 3 bases, with 10 bases sitting between them. This CDR3 has 15 amino acids. CDR1 is SGHAT and CDR2 is FQNNGV in the germline V gene. The CDR3 region has the DNA TGTGCCAGCAGCTTACTCGGGGTTCCTAATGAAAAACTGTTTTTT. Protein: CASSLLGVPNEKLFF.

In this sample, this clonotype turned up a few times. This chain links TRBV10-3 with TRBJ2-5, with D possibly matching TRBD2 (6 bases). The V and J ends lost 4 bases and 2 bases respectively, with 11 bases between them. CDR3 length equals 14 residues. CDR1 and CDR2 from the germline V gene are ENHRY and SYGVKD. CDR3 coding DNA: TGTGCCATCAGTGTAGGAGGGAGTCAAGAGACCCAGTACTTC. Translation gives CAISVGGSQETQYF.

This clonotype came up many times. The chain links TRBV15 to TRBJ2-3; 8 nucleotides line up with TRBD1. The CDR3 has 17 residues. Unmatched junction bases numbered 11, after V lost 0 bases and J lost 6 bases. Germline CDR1 and CDR2: LNHNV and YYDKDF (reference sequence). CDR3 amino acids: CATSRDVEDRVADTQYF. CDR3 coding DNA: TGTGCCACCAGCAGAGATGTAGAGGACAGGGTGGCGGATACGCAGTATTTT.

The rearrangement joins TRBV29-1 to TRBJ2-2, with unresolved D. This CDR3 spans 13 amino acids. Deletions cut 8 bases from V and 4 bases from J, with 14 bases between. CDR1 and CDR2 (germline): SQVTM, ANQGSEA. The CDR3 DNA reads TGCAGCTCCATGGATGGGTCCACCGGGGAGCTGTTTTTT. Its translation: CSSMDGSTGELFF.

This clonotype showed up many times. The CDR3 nucleotides are TGTGCCAGCAGCCCTGGTCCCGTTTCTGGCCTGAACACTGAAGCTTTCTTT. It specifies CASSPGPVSGLNTEAFF. The V gene is TRBV7-3, the J gene TRBJ1-1; unclear D gene. This CDR3 is 17 amino acids long. CDR1 and CDR2 (germline): SGHTA, FQGTGA. Trimming cost V 5 bases and J 0 bases, with 19 bases left between them.

This clonotype was seen repeatedly, ten times or more. The chain combines TRBV12-3 or TRBV12-4 with TRBJ2-5, with 8 bases aligning to TRBD2. Trimming at V came to 5 bases and at J to 1 base, leaving 12 bases not matched to a gene. CDR3 length: 17 residues. The CDR3 protein is CASSPSGGPLAQETQYF. The CDR3, as DNA: TGTGCCAGCAGTCCCTCGGGGGGGCCCCTCGCCCAAGAGACCCAGTACTTC.

This clonotype showed up just a few times. V is TRBV7-2 and J is TRBJ2-5; D not certain. Trimming stripped 6 bases from V and 5 bases from J, with 16 bases between. The CDR3 covers 14 residues. Germline V CDR1 and CDR2: SGHTA, FQGNSA. The CDR3 bases are TGTGCCAGCAGTCAAACTGCCAGCTTGGAGACCCAGTACTTC. Its translation is CASSQTASLETQYF.

V usage is TRBV2 and J usage is TRBJ2-3; the D is unclear. Germline V gives CDR1 SNHLY, CDR2 FYNNEI. This CDR3 has 15 amino acids. Trimming stripped 6 bases from V and 1 base from J, with 14 bases between. CDR3 sequence (DNA): TGTGCCAGCAGCTCTCAAGCGTGGGGCACAGATACGCAGTATTTT. As protein: CASSSQAWGTDTQYF.

This clonotype was counted ten times or more. The genes are TRBV3-1 and TRBJ2-5; 11 nucleotides line up with TRBD2. The V and J ends lost 1 base and 2 bases, in that order; junction bases with no gene match: 6. The CDR3 has 17 amino acids. Looked up from germline, CDR1 is LGHDT and CDR2 is YNNKEL (reference sequence). CDR3 in amino acids: CASSQGWRLAGQETQYF. CDR3 DNA sequence: TGTGCCAGCAGCCAAGGTTGGCGACTAGCGGGACAAGAGACCCAGTACTTC.

This clonotype was seen at least ten times. CDR3 region: CASSQARQGATKNIQYF. The CDR3 coding sequence is TGTGCCAGCAGCCAAGCGCGACAGGGGGCCACCAAAAACATTCAGTACTTC. V and J are TRBV3-1 and TRBJ2-4; 10 nucleotides match TRBD1. The germline V gene has CDR1 LGHDT and CDR2 YNNKEL (reference sequence). The CDR3 is made up of 17 amino acids. V trimming: 1 base; J trimming: 2 bases; junction bases outside the gene matches: 5. The entire variable domain, with the rest obtained from reference TRBV3-1 and TRBJ2-4, is as follows: DTAVSQTPKYLVTQMGNDKSIKCEQNLGHDTMYWYKQDSKKFLKIMFSYNNKELIINETVPNRFSPKSPDKAHLNLHINSLELGDSAVYFCASSQARQGATKNIQYFGAGTRLSVL.

The sample holds many counts of this clonotype. The chain recombines TRBV2 with TRBJ1-1; D is uncertain. V lost 9 bases and J 2 bases, leaving 16 bases between the germline ends. CDR1 is SNHLY, CDR2 FYNNEI, per germline. This CDR3 contains 14 residues. CDR3 sequence: CASGSLRPNTEAFF. CDR3 sequence (DNA): TGTGCCAGTGGCTCCCTTAGACCCAACACTGAAGCTTTCTTT.

The rearrangement uses TRBV12-3 or TRBV12-4 and TRBJ1-5; 7 bases align to TRBD1. The CDR3 sequence is 14 residues long. The V segment lost 6 bases and the J segment 3 bases; nucleotides outside the gene matches: 5. The CDR3 is CASRLGTVNQPQHF. CDR3 bases: TGTGCCAGCAGACTAGGGACAGTCAATCAGCCCCAGCATTTT.